Listed here are 7 T cell receptor beta chains from one sample, sequenced in a study of T cell repertoires in cytomegalovirus infection. TCRdb processed the reads anew with MiXCR; each CDR3 protein has one entry. Of some 220,000 distinct CDR3 sequences in the sample, roughly 6.5% were seen once. The sequenced sample was PBMCs. These receptors originate from a human donor in good health (CMV status not recorded). Some clones in this sample may be carry-over from other donors' samples.

This clonotype was observed at least ten times. This chain links TRBV7-9 with TRBJ1-1; D ambiguous. The CDR3 loop spans 14 amino acids. In germline, CDR1 is SEHNR, CDR2 FQNEAQ (reference sequence). V shed 3 bases and J shed 1 base, with 9 bases lying between them. The DNA of the CDR3 is TGTGCCAGCAGCTTCTTCCAGGAGAACACTGAAGCTTTCTTT. Its translation is CASSFFQENTEAFF.

In its sample, this clonotype was seen a few times. This chain links TRBV5-5 with TRBJ1-1; D unclear. The CDR3 spans 14 residues. V lost 3 bases and J lost 0, with 9 bases in between. In germline, CDR1 is SGHKS, CDR2 YYEKEE (reference sequence). The CDR3 DNA is TGTGCCAGCAGCTCTACAGTCATGAACACTGAAGCTTTCTTT. Translated, it gives CASSSTVMNTEAFF.

In this sample, this clonotype turned up many times. V is TRBV5-1 and J is TRBJ2-3; tentatively, D is TRBD2 (5 bases). The CDR3 loop spans 15 amino acids. Germline V gene lookup returns CDR1 SGHRS and CDR2 YFSETQ. V dropped 4 bases and J dropped 4 bases, with 16 bases sitting between them. CDR3 protein: CASSVGVPLADTQYF. DNA for the CDR3: TGCGCCAGCAGCGTCGGGGTGCCCTTGGCAGATACGCAGTATTTT.

This clonotype was detected ten times or more. The genes are TRBV7-2 and TRBJ1-5, with TRBD1 matching 7 bases. Unmatched junction bases numbered 12, after V lost 4 bases and J lost 6 bases. CDR1 is SGHTA and CDR2 is FQGNSA in the germline V gene. The CDR3 has 16 residues. The CDR3 is CASSSGGARLSQPQHF. CDR3 bases: TGTGCCAGCAGCTCAGGGGGAGCACGGCTAAGTCAGCCCCAGCATTTT. Filled out from reference TRBV7-2 and TRBJ1-5, the complete variable domain reads GAGVSQSPSNKVTEKGKDVELRCDPISGHTALYWYRQSLGQGLEFLIYFQGNSAPDKSGLPSDRFSAERTGGSVSTLTIQRTQQEDSAVYLCASSSGGARLSQPQHFGDGTRLSIL.

This chain links TRBV3-1 with TRBJ2-1; a possible D gene is TRBD2 (5 bases). Trimming took off 6 bases at V and 8 bases at J, with 17 bases between the two ends. Germline V gives CDR1 LGHDT, CDR2 YNNKEL (reference sequence). This CDR3 is 14 amino acids long. CDR3 amino acids: CASREATWRHEQFF. DNA for the CDR3: TGTGCCAGCAGAGAAGCTACCTGGAGGCATGAGCAGTTCTTC.

This clonotype came up a few times. The gene calls are TRBV2 and TRBJ1-4, with no clear D. Trimming left V 2 bases short and J 5 bases short, with 12 bases between. The germline gives CDR1 SNHLY, CDR2 FYNNEI. The length of the CDR3 is 15 residues. The CDR3 DNA follows: TGTGCCAGCAGTGAAACGACTTCCCTAAATGAAAAACTGTTTTTT. This codes for CASSETTSLNEKLFF. The full variable domain, in which reference TRBV2 and TRBJ1-4 provide the parts outside the CDR3, is EPEVTQTPSHQVTQMGQEVILRCVPISNHLYFYWYRQILGQKVEFLVSFYNNEISEKSEIFDDQFSVERPDGSNFTLKIRSTKLEDSAMYFCASSETTSLNEKLFFGSGTQLSVL.

This clonotype appeared many times. The rearrangement joins TRBV7-2 to TRBJ1-2; D is unclear. V gave up 0 bases and J gave up 4 bases, with 9 bases separating them. The V gene's germline CDR1 is SGHTA and CDR2 FQGNSA. The CDR3 totals 14 residues. DNA for the CDR3: TGTGCCAGCAGCTTAGCGAATGCCCTCTATGGCTACACCTTC. As protein: CASSLANALYGYTF. The complete variable domain, with remaining parts taken from reference TRBV7-2 and TRBJ1-2, reads GAGVSQSPSNKVTEKGKDVELRCDPISGHTALYWYRQSLGQGLEFLIYFQGNSAPDKSGLPSDRFSAERTGGSVSTLTIQRTQQEDSAVYLCASSLANALYGYTFGSGTRLTVV.